This TCR beta chain was identified in a study of shared clonotypes between healthy human individuals. This clone was recorded only once. Profiling relied on immunoSEQ multiplex PCR, and the TCRdb table lists in-frame clones only, not all of them. Among millions of clones listed, about 92% were seen once. J lost 3 bases, V lost 5 bases, and 5 bases had no gene match. The CDR3 is 15 residues long. The germline CDR1 and CDR2 sequences are SGHAT and FQDESV (reference sequence). This clonotype was obtained from a man between 18 and 29 years old in good health. The specimen sequenced was naive CD4+ T cells sorted from blood. Subset denoted: CD45RA+ positively selected. This rearrangement joins TRBV11-1 to TRBJ2-4, with 9 bases identical to TRBD1. The CDR3 region has the DNA TGTGCCAGCAGCGCCTCGACAGGGGGCAAAAACATTCAGTACTTC. This codes for CASSASTGGKNIQYF.